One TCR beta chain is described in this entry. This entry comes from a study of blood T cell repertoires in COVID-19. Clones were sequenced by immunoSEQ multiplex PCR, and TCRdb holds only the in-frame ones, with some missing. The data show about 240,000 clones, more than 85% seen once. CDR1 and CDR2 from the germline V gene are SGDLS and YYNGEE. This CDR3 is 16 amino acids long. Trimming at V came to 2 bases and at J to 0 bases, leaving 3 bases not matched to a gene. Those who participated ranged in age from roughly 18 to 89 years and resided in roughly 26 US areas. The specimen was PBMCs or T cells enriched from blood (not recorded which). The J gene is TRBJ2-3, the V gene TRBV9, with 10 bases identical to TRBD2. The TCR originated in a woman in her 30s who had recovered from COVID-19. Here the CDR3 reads CASSVTSGASTDTQYF. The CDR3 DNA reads TGTGCCAGCAGCGTTACTAGCGGGGCTAGCACAGATACGCAGTATTTT.